Below, 5 T cell receptor beta chains from the same sample are listed, as sequenced in a study of T cells after yellow fever vaccination. One entry per CDR3 protein results from TCRdb running MiXCR on the 5' RACE reads. The table lists approximately 250,000 distinct CDR3 sequences, 3.6% of them singletons. The sequencing used PBMCs, collected 15 days after the yellow fever booster vaccination. Receptors were obtained from a young man who received the YFV17D yellow fever vaccine.

The chain has TRBV6-5 and TRBJ1-3, with D possibly TRBD1 on 5 matching bases. Trimming shortened V by 0 bases and J by 0 bases, and 12 bases separated the two germline ends. The CDR3 is made up of 17 amino acids. The germline CDR1 and CDR2 sequences are MNHEY and SVGAGI. CDR3 in DNA: TGTGCCAGCAGTTACTCCGGGCAGGGATACTCTGGAAACACCATATATTTT. It specifies CASSYSGQGYSGNTIYF.

In this sample, this clonotype turned up many times. The chain uses TRBV20-1 and TRBJ2-5; unclear D gene. Deletions cut 5 bases from V and 4 bases from J, with 8 bases between. CDR3 size: 11 residues. Germline values: CDR1 DFQATT, CDR2 SNEGSKA (reference sequence). CDR3: CSASQLETQYF. The CDR3 bases are TGCAGTGCTTCCCAGTTAGAGACCCAGTACTTC.

Many counts were recorded for this clonotype. This sequence joins TRBV3-1 and TRBJ2-3, with 10 positions matching TRBD2. CDR3 length equals 15 residues. After removal of 4 bases from V and 2 bases from J, the junction contained 3 bases not matched to a gene. Germline V CDR1 and CDR2: LGHDT, YNNKEL (reference sequence). The CDR3 DNA sequence: TGTGCCAGCAGCCCTAGCGGGGGTCCCACAGATACGCAGTATTTT. Protein sequence: CASSPSGGPTDTQYF.

In this sample, this clonotype turned up many times. This chain joins TRBV27 and TRBJ2-3, with unresolved D. V dropped 6 bases and J dropped 2 bases, with 12 bases sitting between them. The CDR3 loop spans 14 amino acids. Germline V gives CDR1 MNHEY, CDR2 SMNVEV (reference sequence). CDR3 in amino acids: CASSVPPNTDTQYF. CDR3 in DNA: TGTGCCAGCAGCGTTCCTCCCAACACAGATACGCAGTATTTT.

This clonotype was observed at least ten times. The gene calls are TRBV7-9 and TRBJ2-1, with 7 bases lining up with TRBD1. Germline V CDR1 and CDR2: SEHNR, FQNEAQ (reference sequence). This CDR3 has 12 residues. Losses at the gene ends were 10 bases for V and 6 bases for J; bases not matched to a gene: 6. CDR3 residues: CATPTGSNEQFF. CDR3 nucleotide sequence: TGTGCCACTCCGACAGGGAGCAATGAGCAGTTCTTC.